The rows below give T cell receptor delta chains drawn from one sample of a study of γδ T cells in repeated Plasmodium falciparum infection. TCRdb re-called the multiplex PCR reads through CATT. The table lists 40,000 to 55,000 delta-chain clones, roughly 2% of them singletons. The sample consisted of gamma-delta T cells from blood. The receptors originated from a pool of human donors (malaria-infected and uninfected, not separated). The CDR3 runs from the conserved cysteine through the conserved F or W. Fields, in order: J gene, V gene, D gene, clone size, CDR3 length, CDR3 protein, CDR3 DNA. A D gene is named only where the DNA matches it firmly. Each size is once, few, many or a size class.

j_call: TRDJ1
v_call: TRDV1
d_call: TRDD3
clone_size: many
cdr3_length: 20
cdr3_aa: CALGELIRGTGGYYTDKLIF
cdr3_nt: TGTGCTCTTGGGGAACTGATAAGGGGTACTGGGGGATACTACACCGATAAACTCATCTTT

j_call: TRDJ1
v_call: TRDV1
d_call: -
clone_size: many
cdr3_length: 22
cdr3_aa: CALGEAFLSLYWDPPGPDKLIF
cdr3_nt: TGTGCTCTTGGGGAAGCCTTCCTCTCCCTCTACTGGGACCCCCCAGGTCCCGATAAACTCATCTTT

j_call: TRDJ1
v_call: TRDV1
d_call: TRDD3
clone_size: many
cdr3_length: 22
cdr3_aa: CALGEQVPLHIGAGDTTDKLIF
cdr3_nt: TGTGCTCTTGGGGAACAAGTCCCACTCCACATCGGAGCAGGGGATACGACCGATAAACTCATCTTT

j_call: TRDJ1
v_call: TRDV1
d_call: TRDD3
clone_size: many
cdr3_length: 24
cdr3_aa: CALGELDQLRTWGIRAGQIDKLIF
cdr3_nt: TGTGCTCTTGGGGAACTGGACCAACTACGCACCTGGGGGATACGCGCTGGTCAAATCGATAAACTCATCTTT

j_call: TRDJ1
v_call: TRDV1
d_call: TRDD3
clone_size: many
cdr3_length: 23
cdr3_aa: CALGTLFLTGGYPPRTYTDKLIF
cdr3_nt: TGTGCTCTTGGTACTCTTTTTCTGACTGGGGGATACCCCCCCCGTACGTACACCGATAAACTCATCTTT

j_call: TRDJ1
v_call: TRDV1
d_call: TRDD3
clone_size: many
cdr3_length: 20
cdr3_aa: CALGGGLCFWGIPRGDKLIF
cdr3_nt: TGTGCTCTTGGAGGGGGTCTTTGTTTCTGGGGGATACCCCGGGGCGATAAACTCATCTTT

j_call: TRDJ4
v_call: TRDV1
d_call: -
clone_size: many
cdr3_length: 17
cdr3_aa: CALGELGLGGDPRPLIF
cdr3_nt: TGTGCTCTTGGGGAACTAGGGTTAGGGGGGGACCCCAGACCCCTGATCTTT

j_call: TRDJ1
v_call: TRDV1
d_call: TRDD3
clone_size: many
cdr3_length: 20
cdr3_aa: CALGENRYWGIQRHTDKLIF
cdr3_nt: TGTGCTCTTGGGGAAAACAGGTACTGGGGGATACAGCGGCACACCGATAAACTCATCTTT

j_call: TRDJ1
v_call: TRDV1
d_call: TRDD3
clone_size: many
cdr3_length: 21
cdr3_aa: CALGDTVFPTGGRPNTDKLIF
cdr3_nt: TGTGCTCTTGGGGACACTGTCTTTCCTACTGGGGGACGACCCAACACCGATAAACTCATCTTT

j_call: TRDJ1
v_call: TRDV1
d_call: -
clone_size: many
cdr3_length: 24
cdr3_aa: CALGDPTPGIPTLYSGGGTDKLIF
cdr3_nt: TGTGCTCTTGGGGACCCTACCCCTGGGATTCCTACACTGTACTCGGGGGGAGGCACCGATAAACTCATCTTT

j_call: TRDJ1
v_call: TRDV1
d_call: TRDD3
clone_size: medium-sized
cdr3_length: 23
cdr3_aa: CALGSPYSSAFHRGIRYTDKLIF
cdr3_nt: TGTGCTCTTGGGTCTCCGTATAGTTCAGCCTTCCATAGGGGGATACGCTACACCGATAAACTCATCTTT